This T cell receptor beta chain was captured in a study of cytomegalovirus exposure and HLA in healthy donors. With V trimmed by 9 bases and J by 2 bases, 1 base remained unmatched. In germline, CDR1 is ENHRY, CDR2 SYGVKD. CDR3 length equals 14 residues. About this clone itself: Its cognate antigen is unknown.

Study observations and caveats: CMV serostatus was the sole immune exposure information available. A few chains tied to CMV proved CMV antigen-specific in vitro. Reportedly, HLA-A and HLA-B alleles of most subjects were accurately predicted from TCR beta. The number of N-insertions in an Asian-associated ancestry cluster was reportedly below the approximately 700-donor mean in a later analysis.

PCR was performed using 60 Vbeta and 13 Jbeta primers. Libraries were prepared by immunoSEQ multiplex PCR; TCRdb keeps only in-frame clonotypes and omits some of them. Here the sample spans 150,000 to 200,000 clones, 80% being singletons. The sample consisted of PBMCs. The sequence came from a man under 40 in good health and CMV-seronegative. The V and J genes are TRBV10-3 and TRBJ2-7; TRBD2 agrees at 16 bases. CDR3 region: CAIGTSGGAYEQYF. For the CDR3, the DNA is TGTGCCATAGGGACTAGCGGGGGGGCCTACGAGCAGTACTTC.